Detailed here is one TCR beta chain. As it was prepared, the TCRbeta library received unique molecular identifiers. Via MiXCR, TCRdb re-called the PCR reads, giving one row per CDR3 protein. Of under 400,000 distinct CDR3 sequences in the sample, approximately 23% are singletons; the top ten hold approximately 10%. Looked up from germline, CDR1 is LNHDA and CDR2 is SQIVND (reference sequence). The CDR3 loop spans 16 amino acids. V lost 1 base and J lost 3, with 13 bases in between. This record belongs to a study of T-cell reconstitution after alpha-beta-depleted transplantation in children. The source was PBMCs, mostly from graft donor cells, collected 180 days after TCRalphabeta/CD19-depleted stem cell transplant. The chain recombines TRBV19 with TRBJ1-5; no firm D call. The sequence was obtained from a male patient younger than 18 who had a stem cell transplant for acute lymphoblastic leukemia, so the T cells may come from the graft donor. CDR3 nucleotide sequence: TGTGCCAGTAGTATAGGGCCTGCGTTTATCAATCAGCCCCAGCATTTT. Translation gives CASSIGPAFINQPQHF.